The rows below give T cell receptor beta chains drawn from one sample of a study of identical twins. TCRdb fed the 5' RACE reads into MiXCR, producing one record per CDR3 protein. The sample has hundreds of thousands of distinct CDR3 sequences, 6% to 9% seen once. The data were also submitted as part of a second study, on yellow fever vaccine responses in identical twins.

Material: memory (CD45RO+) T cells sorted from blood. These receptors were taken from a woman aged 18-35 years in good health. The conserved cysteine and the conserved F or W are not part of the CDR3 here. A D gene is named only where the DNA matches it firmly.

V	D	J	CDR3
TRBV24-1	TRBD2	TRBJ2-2	ATLGGADTGELF
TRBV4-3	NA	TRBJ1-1	ASSQLQENTEAF
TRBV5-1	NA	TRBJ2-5	ASSLTRDKQETQY
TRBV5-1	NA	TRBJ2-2	ASSLGNTGELF
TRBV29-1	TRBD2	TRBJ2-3	SVSGSGDTQY
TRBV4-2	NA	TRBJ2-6	ASSQDSSGANVLT
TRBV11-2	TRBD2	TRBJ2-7	ASSYLSGGSSYEQY
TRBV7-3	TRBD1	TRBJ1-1	ASSSGGMNTEAF
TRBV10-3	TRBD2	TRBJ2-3	AIQGTSSQADTQY
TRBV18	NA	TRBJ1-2	ASSTGHANYGYT
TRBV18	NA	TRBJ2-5	ASSPPSSQETQY